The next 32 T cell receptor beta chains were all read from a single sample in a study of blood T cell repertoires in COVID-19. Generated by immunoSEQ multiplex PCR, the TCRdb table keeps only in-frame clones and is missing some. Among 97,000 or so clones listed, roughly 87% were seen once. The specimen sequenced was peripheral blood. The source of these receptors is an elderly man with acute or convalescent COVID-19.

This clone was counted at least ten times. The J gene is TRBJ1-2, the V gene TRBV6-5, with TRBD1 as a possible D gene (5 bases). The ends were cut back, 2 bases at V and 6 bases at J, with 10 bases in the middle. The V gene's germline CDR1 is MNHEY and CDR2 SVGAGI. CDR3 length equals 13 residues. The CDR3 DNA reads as TGTGCCAGCAGTTACGAAGGGGTGGATGGCTACACCTTC. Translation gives CASSYEGVDGYTF.

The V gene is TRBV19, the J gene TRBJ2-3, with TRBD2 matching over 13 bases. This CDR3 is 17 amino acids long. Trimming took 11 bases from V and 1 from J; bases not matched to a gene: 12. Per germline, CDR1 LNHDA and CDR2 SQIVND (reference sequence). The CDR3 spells CAVAETSGGLRTDTQYF. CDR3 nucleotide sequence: TGTGCCGTAGCAGAGACTAGCGGGGGGCTCCGCACAGATACGCAGTATTTT.

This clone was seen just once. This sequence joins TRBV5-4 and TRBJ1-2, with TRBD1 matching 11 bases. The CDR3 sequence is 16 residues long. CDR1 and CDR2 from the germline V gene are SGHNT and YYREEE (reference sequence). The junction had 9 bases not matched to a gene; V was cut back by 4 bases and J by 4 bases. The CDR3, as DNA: TGTGCCAGCAGCCCCCCCGGGACAGGGGGTCTCTATGGCTACACCTTC. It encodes CASSPPGTGGLYGYTF.

CDR3 amino acids: CASSRGATSGYTF. The DNA for the CDR3 is TGTGCCAGCAGCCGGGGGGCGACGTCTGGCTACACCTTC. V is TRBV7-2 and J is TRBJ1-2, with D perhaps TRBD1 (6 bases). Trimming shortened V by 5 bases and J by 7 bases, and 14 bases separated the two germline ends. This CDR3 contains 13 residues. Per germline, CDR1 SGHTA and CDR2 FQGNSA.

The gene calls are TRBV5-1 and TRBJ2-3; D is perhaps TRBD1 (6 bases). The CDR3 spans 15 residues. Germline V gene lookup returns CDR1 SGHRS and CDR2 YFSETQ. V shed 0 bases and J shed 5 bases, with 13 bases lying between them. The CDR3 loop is CASSLAPGAGDTQYF. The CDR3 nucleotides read TGCGCCAGCAGCTTGGCCCCAGGGGCAGGAGATACGCAGTATTTT.

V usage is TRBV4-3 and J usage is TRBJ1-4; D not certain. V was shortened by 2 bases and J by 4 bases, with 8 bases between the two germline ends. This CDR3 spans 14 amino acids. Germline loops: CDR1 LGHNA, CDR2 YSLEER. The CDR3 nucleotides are TGCGCCAGCAGCCAACTCGGTTTTAATGAAAAACTGTTTTTT. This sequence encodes CASSQLGFNEKLFF.

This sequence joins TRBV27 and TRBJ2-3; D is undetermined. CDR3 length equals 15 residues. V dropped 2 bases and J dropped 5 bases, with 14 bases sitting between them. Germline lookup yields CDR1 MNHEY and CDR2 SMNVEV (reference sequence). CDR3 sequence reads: CASSLRWITEDTQYF. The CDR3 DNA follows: TGTGCCAGCAGTTTAAGGTGGATTACAGAAGATACGCAGTATTTT.

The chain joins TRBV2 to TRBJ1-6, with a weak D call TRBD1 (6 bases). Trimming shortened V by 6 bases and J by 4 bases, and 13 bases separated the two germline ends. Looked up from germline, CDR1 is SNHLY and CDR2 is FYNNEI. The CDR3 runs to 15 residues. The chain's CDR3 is CASRELQGYNSPLHF. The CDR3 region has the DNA TGTGCCAGCAGGGAGTTACAGGGATATAATTCACCCCTCCACTTT.

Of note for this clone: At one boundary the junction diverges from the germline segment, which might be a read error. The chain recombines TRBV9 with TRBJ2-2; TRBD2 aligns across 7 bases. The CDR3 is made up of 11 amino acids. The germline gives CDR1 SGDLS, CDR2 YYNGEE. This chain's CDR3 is CASSVGGGLFF. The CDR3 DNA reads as TGTGCCAGCAGCGTAGGCGGGGGGCTGTTTTTT.

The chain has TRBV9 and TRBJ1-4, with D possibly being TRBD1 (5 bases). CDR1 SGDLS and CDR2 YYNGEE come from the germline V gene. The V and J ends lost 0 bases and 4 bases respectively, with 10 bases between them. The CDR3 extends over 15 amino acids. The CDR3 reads CASSVGDSVNEKLFF. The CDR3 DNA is TGTGCCAGCAGCGTAGGCGACAGCGTTAATGAAAAACTGTTTTTT. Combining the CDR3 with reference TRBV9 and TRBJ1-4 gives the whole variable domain DSGVTQTPKHLITATGQRVTLRCSPRSGDLSVYWYQQSLDQGLQFLIQYYNGEERAKGNILERFSAQQFPDLHSELNLSSLELGDSALYFCASSVGDSVNEKLFFGSGTQLSVL.

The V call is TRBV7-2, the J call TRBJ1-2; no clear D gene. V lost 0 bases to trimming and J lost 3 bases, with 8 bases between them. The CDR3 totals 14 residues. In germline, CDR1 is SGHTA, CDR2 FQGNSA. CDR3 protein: CASSLAPGDYGYTF. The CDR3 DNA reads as TGTGCCAGCAGCTTAGCGCCCGGGGACTATGGCTACACCTTC.

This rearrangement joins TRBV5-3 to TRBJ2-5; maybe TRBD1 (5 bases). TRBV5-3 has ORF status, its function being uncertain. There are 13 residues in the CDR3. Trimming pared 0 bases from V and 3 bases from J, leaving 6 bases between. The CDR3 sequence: CARSLGQKETQYF. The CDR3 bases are TGTGCCAGAAGCTTGGGACAGAAAGAGACCCAGTACTTC.

In nucleotides, the CDR3 is TGTGCCAGCTCACCACTAGCGGGGGGCCAGGGCACAGATACGCAGTATTTT. Amino acid sequence: CASSPLAGGQGTDTQYF. This chain links TRBV18 with TRBJ2-3, with 10 bases aligning to TRBD2. This CDR3 is built from 17 residues. The germline CDR1 and CDR2 sequences are KGHSH and LQKENI. After removal of 1 base from V and 1 base from J, the junction contained 5 bases not matched to a gene.

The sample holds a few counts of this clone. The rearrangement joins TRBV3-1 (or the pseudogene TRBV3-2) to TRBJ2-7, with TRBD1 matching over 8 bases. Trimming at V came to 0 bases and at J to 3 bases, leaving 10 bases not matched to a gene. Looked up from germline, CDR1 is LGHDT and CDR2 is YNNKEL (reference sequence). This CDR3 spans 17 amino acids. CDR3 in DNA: TGTGCCAGCAGCCAAGAAGCCGGGGCACAGGGGGACTACGAGCAGTACTTC. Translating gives CASSQEAGAQGDYEQYF.

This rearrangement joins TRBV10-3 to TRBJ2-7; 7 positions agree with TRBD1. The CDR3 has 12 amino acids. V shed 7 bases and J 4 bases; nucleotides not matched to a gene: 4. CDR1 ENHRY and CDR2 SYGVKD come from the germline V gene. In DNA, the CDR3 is TGTGCCATCAACAAACAGGGGTACGAGCAGTACTTC. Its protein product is CAINKQGYEQYF.

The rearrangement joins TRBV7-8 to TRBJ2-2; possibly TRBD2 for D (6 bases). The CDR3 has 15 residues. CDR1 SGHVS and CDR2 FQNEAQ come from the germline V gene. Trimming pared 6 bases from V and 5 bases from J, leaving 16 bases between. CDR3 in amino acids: CASRSGGETTGELFF. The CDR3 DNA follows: TGTGCCAGCAGAAGTGGCGGGGAAACGACCGGGGAGCTGTTTTTT.

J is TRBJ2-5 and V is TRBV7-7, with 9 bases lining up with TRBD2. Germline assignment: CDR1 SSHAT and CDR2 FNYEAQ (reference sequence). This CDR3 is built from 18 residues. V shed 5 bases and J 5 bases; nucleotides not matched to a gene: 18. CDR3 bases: TGTGCCAGCAGCCCCACGGGTCCCGGGACTAGCCCGAGGGAGACCCAGTACTTC. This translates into CASSPTGPGTSPRETQYF.

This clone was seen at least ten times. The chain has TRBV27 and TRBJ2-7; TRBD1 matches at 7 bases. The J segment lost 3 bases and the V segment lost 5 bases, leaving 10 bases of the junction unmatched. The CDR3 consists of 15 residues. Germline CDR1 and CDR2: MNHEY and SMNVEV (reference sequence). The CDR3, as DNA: TGTGCCAGCAGTCCCCGGGACAGTGCCCTCTACGAGCAGTACTTC. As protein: CASSPRDSALYEQYF.

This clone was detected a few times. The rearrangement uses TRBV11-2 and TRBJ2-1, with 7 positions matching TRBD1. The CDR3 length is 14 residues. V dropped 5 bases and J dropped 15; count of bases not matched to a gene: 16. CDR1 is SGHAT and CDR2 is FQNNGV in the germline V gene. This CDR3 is CASSPRGQPFGRFF. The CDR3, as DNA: TGTGCCAGCAGCCCTCGGGGACAGCCCTTCGGCAGGTTCTTC.

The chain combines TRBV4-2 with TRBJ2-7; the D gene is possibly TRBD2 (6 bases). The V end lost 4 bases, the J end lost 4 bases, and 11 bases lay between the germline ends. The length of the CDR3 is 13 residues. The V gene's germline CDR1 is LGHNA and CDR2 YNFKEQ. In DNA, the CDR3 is TGTGCCAGCAGCCCCGCGGGAATTTACGAGCAGTACTTC. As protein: CASSPAGIYEQYF.

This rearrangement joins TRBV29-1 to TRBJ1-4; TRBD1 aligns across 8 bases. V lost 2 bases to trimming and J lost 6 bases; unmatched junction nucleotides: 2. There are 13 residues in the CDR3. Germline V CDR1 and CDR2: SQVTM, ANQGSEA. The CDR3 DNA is TGCAGCGTTGAACAGGGGGCTGATGAAAAACTGTTTTTT. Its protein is CSVEQGADEKLFF. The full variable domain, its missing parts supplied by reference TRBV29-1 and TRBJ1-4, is SAVISQKPSRDICQRGTSLTIQCQVDSQVTMMFWYRQQPGQSLTLIATANQGSEATYESGFVIDKFPISRPNLTFSTLTVSNMSPEDSSIYLCSVEQGADEKLFFGSGTQLSVL.

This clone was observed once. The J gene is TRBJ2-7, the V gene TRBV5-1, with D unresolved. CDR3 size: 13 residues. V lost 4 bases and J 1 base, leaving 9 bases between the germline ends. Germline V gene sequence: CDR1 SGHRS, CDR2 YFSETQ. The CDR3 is CASSMTLSYEQYF. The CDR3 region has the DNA TGCGCCAGCAGCATGACACTTTCCTACGAGCAGTACTTC.

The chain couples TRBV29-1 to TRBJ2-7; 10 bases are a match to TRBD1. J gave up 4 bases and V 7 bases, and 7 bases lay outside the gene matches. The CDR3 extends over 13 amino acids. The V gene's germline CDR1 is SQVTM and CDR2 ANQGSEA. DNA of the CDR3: TGCAGCGCGACCCGGGACAGGGGTTACGAGCAGTACTTC. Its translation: CSATRDRGYEQYF.

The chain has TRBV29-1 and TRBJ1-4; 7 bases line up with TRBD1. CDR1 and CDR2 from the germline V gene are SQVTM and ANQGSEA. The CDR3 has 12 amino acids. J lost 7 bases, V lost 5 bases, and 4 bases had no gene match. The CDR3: CSVRQGSEKLFF. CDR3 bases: TGCAGCGTTAGACAGGGAAGTGAAAAACTGTTTTTT. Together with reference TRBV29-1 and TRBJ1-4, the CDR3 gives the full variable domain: SAVISQKPSRDICQRGTSLTIQCQVDSQVTMMFWYRQQPGQSLTLIATANQGSEATYESGFVIDKFPISRPNLTFSTLTVSNMSPEDSSIYLCSVRQGSEKLFFGSGTQLSVL.

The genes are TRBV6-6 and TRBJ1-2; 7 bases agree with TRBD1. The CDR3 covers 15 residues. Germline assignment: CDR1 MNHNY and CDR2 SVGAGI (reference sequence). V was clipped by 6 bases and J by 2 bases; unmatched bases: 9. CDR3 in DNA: TGTGCCAGCAGCCGGAAACAGGGGTCCAACTATGGCTACACCTTC. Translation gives CASSRKQGSNYGYTF.

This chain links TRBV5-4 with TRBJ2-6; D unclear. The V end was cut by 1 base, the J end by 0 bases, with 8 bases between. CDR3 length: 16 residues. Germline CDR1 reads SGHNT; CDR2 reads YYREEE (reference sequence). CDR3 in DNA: TGTGCCAGCAGCTTGAGCCCGAGCTCTGGGGCCAACGTCCTGACTTTC. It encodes CASSLSPSSGANVLTF.

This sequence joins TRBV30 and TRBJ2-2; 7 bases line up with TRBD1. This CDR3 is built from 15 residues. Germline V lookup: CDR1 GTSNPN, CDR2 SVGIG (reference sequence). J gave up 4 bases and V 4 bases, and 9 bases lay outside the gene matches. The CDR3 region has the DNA TGTGCCTGGACTTCCGGGACAGTCAGCACCGGGGAGCTGTTTTTT. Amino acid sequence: CAWTSGTVSTGELFF.

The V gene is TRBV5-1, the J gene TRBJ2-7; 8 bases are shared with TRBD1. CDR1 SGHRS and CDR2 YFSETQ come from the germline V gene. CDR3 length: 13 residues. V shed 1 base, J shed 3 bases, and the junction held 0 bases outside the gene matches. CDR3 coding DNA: TGCGCCAGCAGCTTGACAGGGGGCTACGAGCAGTACTTC. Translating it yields CASSLTGGYEQYF.

The CDR3 reads CASSSFGGQGGTQHF. In DNA form, the CDR3 reads TGTGCCAGCAGCAGTTTTGGGGGGCAGGGAGGGACCCAGCATTTT. V and J are TRBV7-2 and TRBJ1-5; D is perhaps TRBD1 (6 bases). The CDR3 has 15 residues. CDR1 and CDR2 from the germline V gene are SGHTA and FQGNSA. The ends were cut back, 5 bases at V and 11 bases at J, with 22 bases in the middle.

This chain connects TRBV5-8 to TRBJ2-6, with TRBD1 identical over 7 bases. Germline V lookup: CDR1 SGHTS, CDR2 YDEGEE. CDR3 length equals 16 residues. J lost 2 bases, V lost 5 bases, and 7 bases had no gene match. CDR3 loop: CASRPWGQTGANVLTF. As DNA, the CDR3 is TGTGCCAGCAGACCTTGGGGACAGACTGGGGCCAACGTCCTGACTTTC.

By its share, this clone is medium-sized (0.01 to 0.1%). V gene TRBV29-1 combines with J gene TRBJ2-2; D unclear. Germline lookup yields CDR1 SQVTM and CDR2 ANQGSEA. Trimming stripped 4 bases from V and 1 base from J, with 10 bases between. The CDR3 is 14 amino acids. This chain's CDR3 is CSVVGYLNTGELFF. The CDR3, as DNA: TGCAGCGTTGTGGGCTACTTGAACACCGGGGAGCTGTTTTTT.

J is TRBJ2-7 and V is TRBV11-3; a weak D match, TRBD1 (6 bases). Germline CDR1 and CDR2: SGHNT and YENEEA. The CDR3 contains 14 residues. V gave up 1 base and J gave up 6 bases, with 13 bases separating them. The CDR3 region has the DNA TGTGCCAGCAGCTTAGTCGGAACCAGGGGCGAGCAGTACTTC. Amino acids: CASSLVGTRGEQYF.